The clone carrying this T cell receptor (beta chain) has just a few counts. Its antigen is not known. Germline V gene sequence: CDR1 MNHEY, CDR2 SMNVEV (reference sequence). This CDR3 is 16 amino acids long. J lost 7 bases, V lost 5 bases, and 10 bases had no gene match. With a J-beta primer mix and a sample-barcoded 5' primer, a second PCR ran roughly 7 to 11 cycles. TCRdb ran MiXCR on the 5' RACE reads and lists one entry per CDR3 protein. The sample has about 680,000 distinct CDR3 sequences, approximately 49% seen once. This entry is derived from a study of blood T cells in healthy people across ages. Study overall: The template switching approach captured approximately one barcoded beta molecule for every two T cells. Study observations and caveats: Unsorted PBMCs blocked a conclusive comparison of naive and antigen-experienced cells.

The rearrangement joins TRBV27 to TRBJ2-1; 11 nucleotides line up with TRBD1. This clonotype was sampled from a woman aged 60-70 years in good health. The sample taken for sequencing was blood. The CDR3 spells CASSPRTGGLTNEQFF. The DNA of the CDR3 is TGTGCCAGCAGTCCCCGGACAGGGGGCCTGACAAATGAGCAGTTCTTC.